The T cell receptor (beta chain) under discussion was sequenced for a study of graft-versus-host responses after intestinal transplantation. The wider study: Multivisceral, liver-intestinal, or isolated intestinal transplants were performed in recipients. Tacrolimus and steroids were given for around three years to all recipients after anti-thymocyte globulin induction.

As to this clone: As yet, its antigen is unknown.

The CDR3 consists of 15 residues. The V segment lost 2 bases and the J segment 5 bases; nucleotides outside the gene matches: 2. CDR1 and CDR2 from the germline V gene are MNHEY and SVGAGI. Profiling relied on immunoSEQ multiplex PCR, and the TCRdb table lists in-frame clones only, not all of them. The sample shows about 120,000 clones, roughly 91% of them seen only once. This rearrangement joins TRBV6-5 to TRBJ2-3; 12 positions agree with TRBD2. The material was unstimulated CD4+ T cells sorted from spleen or lymph node cells, obtained before intestinal transplant. The receptor was derived from a human donor who received an intestinal transplant. The CDR3 sequence: CASSYASGGGDTQYF. CDR3 nucleotides: TGTGCCAGCAGTTACGCTAGCGGGGGGGGAGATACGCAGTATTTT.